This TCR beta chain appears in the sequencing data of a study of CD8+ T cells in alopecia areata. Study results and limitations: In patients, TCRs were shared less clearly than in mice, and HLA may possibly be involved. Lesional scalp displayed greater clonality than normal scalp, most notably in alopecia totalis/universalis.

In the case of this clone: Its antigen is still unknown.

Collected material from alopecia areata patients comprised lesional scalp punch biopsies and peripheral blood. PBMCs provided sorted CD4+ and CD8+ T cells. Germline V gene data show CDR1 as SQVTM and CDR2 as ANQGSEA. The V end was cut by 1 base, the J end by 1 base, with 11 bases between. The CDR3 is made up of 15 amino acids. RNA was extracted and reverse transcribed into cDNA as the sequencing template. The protocol was immunoSEQ multiplex PCR, while the TCRdb copy is restricted to in-frame clones and leaves out a portion. The repertoire holds tens of thousands of clones, with roughly 80% as singletons.

The chain joins TRBV29-1 to TRBJ2-1; no clear D. This clonotype was obtained from a human donor with alopecia areata. Sequences were obtained from NKG2D-low CD8+ T cells sorted from blood. The CDR3, as DNA: TGCAGCGTTGAAGTGTTCGGCATTTCCTACAATGAGCAGTTCTTC. This sequence encodes CSVEVFGISYNEQFF.